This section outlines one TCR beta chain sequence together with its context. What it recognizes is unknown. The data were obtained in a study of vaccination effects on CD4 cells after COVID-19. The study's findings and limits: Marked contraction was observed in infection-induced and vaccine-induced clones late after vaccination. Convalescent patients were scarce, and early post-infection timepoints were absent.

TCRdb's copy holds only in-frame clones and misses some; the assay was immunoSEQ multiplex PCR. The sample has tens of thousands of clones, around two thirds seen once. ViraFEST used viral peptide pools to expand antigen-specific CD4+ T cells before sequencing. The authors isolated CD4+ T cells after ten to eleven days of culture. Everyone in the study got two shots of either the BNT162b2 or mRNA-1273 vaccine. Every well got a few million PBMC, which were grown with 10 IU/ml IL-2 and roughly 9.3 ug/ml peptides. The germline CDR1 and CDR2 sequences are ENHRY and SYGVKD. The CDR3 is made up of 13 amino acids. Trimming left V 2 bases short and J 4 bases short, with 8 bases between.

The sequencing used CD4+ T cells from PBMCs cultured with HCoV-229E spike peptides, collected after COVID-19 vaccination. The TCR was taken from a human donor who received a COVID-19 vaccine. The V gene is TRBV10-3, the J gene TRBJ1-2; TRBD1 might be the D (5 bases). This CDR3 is CAISEGAGYGYTF. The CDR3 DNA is TGTGCCATCAGTGAGGGGGCGGGCTATGGCTACACCTTC.